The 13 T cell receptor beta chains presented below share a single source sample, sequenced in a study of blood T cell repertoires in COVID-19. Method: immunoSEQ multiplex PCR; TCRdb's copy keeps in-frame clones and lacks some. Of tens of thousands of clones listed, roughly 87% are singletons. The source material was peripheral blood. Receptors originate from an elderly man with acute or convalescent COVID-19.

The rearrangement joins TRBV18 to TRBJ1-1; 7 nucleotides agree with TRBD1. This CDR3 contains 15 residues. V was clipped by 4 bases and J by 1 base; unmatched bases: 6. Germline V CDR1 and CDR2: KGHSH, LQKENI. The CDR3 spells CASSLQGNKNTEAFF. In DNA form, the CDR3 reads TGTGCCAGCTCACTACAGGGGAATAAGAACACTGAAGCTTTCTTT. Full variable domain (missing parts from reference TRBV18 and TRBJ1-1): NAGVMQNPRHLVRRRGQEARLRCSPMKGHSHVYWYRQLPEEGLKFMVYLQKENIIDESGMPKERFSAEFPKEGPSILRIQQVVRGDSAAYFCASSLQGNKNTEAFFGQGTRLTVV.

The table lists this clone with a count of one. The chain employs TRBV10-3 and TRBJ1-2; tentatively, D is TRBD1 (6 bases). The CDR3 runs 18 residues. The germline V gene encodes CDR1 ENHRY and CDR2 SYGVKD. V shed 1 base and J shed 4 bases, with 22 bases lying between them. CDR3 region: CAISEFGIARDTSYGYTF. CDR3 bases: TGTGCCATCAGTGAGTTCGGGATTGCACGGGACACCTCCTATGGCTACACCTTC.

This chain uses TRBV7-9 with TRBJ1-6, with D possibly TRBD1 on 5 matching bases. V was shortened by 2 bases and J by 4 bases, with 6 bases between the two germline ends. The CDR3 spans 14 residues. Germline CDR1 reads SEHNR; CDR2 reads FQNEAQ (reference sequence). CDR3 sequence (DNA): TGTGCCAGCAGCTTACAGGGTTATAATTCACCCCTCCACTTT. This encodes CASSLQGYNSPLHF.

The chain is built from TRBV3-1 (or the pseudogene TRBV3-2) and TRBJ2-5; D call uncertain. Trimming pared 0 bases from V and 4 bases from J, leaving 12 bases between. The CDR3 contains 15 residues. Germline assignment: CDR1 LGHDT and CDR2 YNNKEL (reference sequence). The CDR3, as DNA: TGTGCCAGCAGCCAAGAATTCGCCTCCAGAGAGACCCAGTACTTC. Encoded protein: CASSQEFASRETQYF.

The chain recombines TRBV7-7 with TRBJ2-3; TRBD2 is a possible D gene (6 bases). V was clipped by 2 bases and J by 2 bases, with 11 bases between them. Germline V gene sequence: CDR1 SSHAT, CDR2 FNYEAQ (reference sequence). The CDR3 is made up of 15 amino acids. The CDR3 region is CASSLNPGDTDTQYF. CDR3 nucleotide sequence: TGTGCCAGCAGCTTAAACCCGGGAGACACAGATACGCAGTATTTT. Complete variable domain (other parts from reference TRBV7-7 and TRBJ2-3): GAGVSQSPRYKVTKRGQDVTLRCDPISSHATLYWYQQALGQGPEFLTYFNYEAQPDKSGLPSDRFSAERPEGSISTLTIQRTEQRDSAMYRCASSLNPGDTDTQYFGPGTRLTVL.

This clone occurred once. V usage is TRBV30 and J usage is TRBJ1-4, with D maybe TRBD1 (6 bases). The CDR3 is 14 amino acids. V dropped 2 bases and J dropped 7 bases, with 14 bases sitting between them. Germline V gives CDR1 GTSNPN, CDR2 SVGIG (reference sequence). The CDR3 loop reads CAWSSGGTSEKLFF. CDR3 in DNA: TGTGCCTGGAGTTCGGGAGGGACAAGTGAAAAACTGTTTTTT.

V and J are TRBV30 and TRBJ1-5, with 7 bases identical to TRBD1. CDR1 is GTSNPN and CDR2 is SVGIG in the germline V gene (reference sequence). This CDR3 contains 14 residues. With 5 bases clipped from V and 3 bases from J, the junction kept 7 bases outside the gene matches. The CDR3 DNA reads TGTGCCTGGCAGGGGGGAACATCCAATCAGCCCCAGCATTTT. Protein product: CAWQGGTSNQPQHF.

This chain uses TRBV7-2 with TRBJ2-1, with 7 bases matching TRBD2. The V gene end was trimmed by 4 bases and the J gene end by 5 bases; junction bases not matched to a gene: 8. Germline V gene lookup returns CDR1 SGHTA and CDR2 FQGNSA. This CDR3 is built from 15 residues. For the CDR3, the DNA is TGTGCCAGCAGCTCAGGCGGGAGCGGGCACAATGAGCAGTTCTTC. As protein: CASSSGGSGHNEQFF.

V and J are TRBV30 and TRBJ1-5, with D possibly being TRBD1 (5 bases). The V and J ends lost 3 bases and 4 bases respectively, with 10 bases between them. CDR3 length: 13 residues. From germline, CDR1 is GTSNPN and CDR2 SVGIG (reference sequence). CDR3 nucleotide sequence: TGTGCCTGGAGCAGGGCCTGGAATCAGCCCCAGCATTTT. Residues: CAWSRAWNQPQHF.

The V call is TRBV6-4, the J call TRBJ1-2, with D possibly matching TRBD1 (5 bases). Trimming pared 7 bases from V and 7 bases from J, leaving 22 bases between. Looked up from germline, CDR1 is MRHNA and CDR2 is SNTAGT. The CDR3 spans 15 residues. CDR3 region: CASTLTSQGGGGYTF. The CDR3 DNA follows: TGTGCCAGCACCCTGACGTCGCAGGGAGGAGGTGGCTACACCTTC.

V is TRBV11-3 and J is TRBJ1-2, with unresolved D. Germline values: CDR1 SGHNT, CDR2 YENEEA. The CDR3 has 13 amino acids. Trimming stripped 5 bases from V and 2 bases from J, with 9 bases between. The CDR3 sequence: CASSRGVNYGYTF. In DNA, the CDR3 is TGTGCCAGCAGCCGCGGGGTAAACTATGGCTACACCTTC.

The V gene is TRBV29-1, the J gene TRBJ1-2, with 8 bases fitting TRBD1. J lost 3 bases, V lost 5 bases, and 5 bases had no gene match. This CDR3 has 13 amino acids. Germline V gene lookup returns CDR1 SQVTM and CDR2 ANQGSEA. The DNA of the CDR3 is TGCAGCGTTCAGGGGGCGTGGGACTATGGCTACACCTTC. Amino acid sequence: CSVQGAWDYGYTF.

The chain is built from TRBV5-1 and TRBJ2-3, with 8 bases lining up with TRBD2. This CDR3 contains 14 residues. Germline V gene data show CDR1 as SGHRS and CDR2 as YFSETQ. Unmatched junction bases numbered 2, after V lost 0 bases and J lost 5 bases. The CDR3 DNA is TGCGCCAGCAGCTTGGGACTAGCGCAAGATACGCAGTATTTT. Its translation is CASSLGLAQDTQYF. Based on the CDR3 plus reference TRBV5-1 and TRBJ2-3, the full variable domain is KAGVTQTPRYLIKTRGQQVTLSCSPISGHRSVSWYQQTPGQGLQFLFEYFSETQRNKGNFPGRFSGRQFSNSRSEMNVSTLELGDSALYLCASSLGLAQDTQYFGPGTRLTVL.